Below are 24 T cell receptor beta chains sequenced from a single sample in a study of T cells of healthy individuals. One entry per CDR3 protein, called by TCRdb with MiXCR from the 5' RACE reads. Here the sample spans 53,000 or so distinct CDR3 sequences, about 15% being singletons. Receptors originate from a human donor in good health.

This clonotype was recorded many times. The gene calls are TRBV7-2 and TRBJ1-2, with a possible D match to TRBD1 (5 bases). The CDR3 loop spans 14 amino acids. V was pared by 5 bases and J by 2 bases, with 12 bases between. Germline lookup yields CDR1 SGHTA and CDR2 FQGNSA. CDR3 protein: CASSVDRDNYGYTF. The CDR3 bases are TGTGCCAGCAGCGTTGACAGAGACAACTATGGCTACACCTTC.

The rearrangement uses TRBV11-2 and TRBJ1-3; D unclear. Germline V gives CDR1 SGHAT, CDR2 FQNNGV. This CDR3 has 11 amino acids. V lost 4 bases and J 2 bases, leaving 0 bases between the germline ends. CDR3 region: CASSSGNTIYF. In DNA form, the CDR3 reads TGTGCCAGCAGCTCTGGAAACACCATATATTTT. Full variable domain (outside the CDR3, taken from reference TRBV11-2 and TRBJ1-3): EAGVAQSPRYKIIEKRQSVAFWCNPISGHATLYWYQQILGQGPKLLIQFQNNGVVDDSQLPKDRFSAERLKGVDSTLKIQPAKLEDSAVYLCASSSGNTIYFGEGSWLTVV.

This clonotype was found a few times. The J gene is TRBJ1-2, the V gene TRBV6-2 or TRBV6-3; D is undetermined. V gave up 6 bases and J gave up 10 bases, with 12 bases separating them. The CDR3 is 11 amino acids. Germline values: CDR1 MNHEY, CDR2 SVGEGT. In DNA form, the CDR3 reads TGTGCCAGCAGCCGCGCCCTTACCTACACCTTC. It codes for CASSRALTYTF.

This clonotype occurred many times. V is TRBV2 and J is TRBJ1-5; 9 bases are shared with TRBD1. The CDR3 loop spans 19 amino acids. Germline loops: CDR1 SNHLY, CDR2 FYNNEI. J gave up 0 bases and V 2 bases, and 11 bases lay outside the gene matches. The CDR3 sequence: CASSETRDRELNSNQPQHF. The CDR3 bases are TGTGCCAGCAGTGAAACTAGGGACAGGGAGCTCAATAGCAATCAGCCCCAGCATTTT.

Ten or more counts support this clonotype. The gene calls are TRBV7-2 and TRBJ1-4; no firm D call. In germline, CDR1 is SGHTA, CDR2 FQGNSA. Trimming left V 0 bases short and J 7 bases short, with 9 bases between. This CDR3 has 14 residues. The CDR3 bases are TGTGCCAGCAGCTTAGCTAACCGGGGTGAAAAACTGTTTTTT. It is translated as CASSLANRGEKLFF.

CDR3 nucleotides: TGCAGTGCTAATCTGGGACTAGCGGGAGTAGATACGCAGTATTTT. The encoded protein is CSANLGLAGVDTQYF. The J gene is TRBJ2-3, the V gene TRBV20-1, with TRBD2 matching 14 bases. From germline, CDR1 is DFQATT and CDR2 SNEGSKA (reference sequence). This CDR3 spans 15 amino acids. V lost 4 bases, J lost 5 bases, and 5 bases stayed unmatched.

This clonotype was found many times. The chain couples TRBV4-3 to TRBJ1-1, with no clear D. CDR3 length: 15 residues. CDR1 and CDR2 from the germline V gene are LGHNA and YSLEER. V lost 0 bases, J lost 0 bases, and 8 bases lay in between. In DNA form, the CDR3 reads TGCGCCAGCAGCCAAGAGGTCAGCGTGAACACTGAAGCTTTCTTT. This gives the protein CASSQEVSVNTEAFF.

This clonotype was counted between two and nine times. The chain carries TRBV12-3 or TRBV12-4 and TRBJ2-5, with TRBD2 matching 13 bases. V dropped 5 bases and J dropped 5; count of bases not matched to a gene: 8. There are 16 residues in the CDR3. The CDR3 sequence: CASSGSGTSGTETQYF. The CDR3 region has the DNA TGTGCCAGCAGTGGCTCCGGGACTAGCGGGACCGAGACCCAGTACTTC.

The table lists this clonotype with many counts. The J gene is TRBJ2-3, the V gene TRBV20-1; D is undetermined. The germline CDR1 and CDR2 sequences are DFQATT and SNEGSKA (reference sequence). The length of the CDR3 is 14 residues. Trimming removed 8 bases from V and 2 bases from J, with 17 bases in between. The CDR3 DNA reads TGCAGTTTTCTCTATTCCTCGGTCACAGATACGCAGTATTTT. Its protein product is CSFLYSSVTDTQYF.

This clonotype was detected many times. This rearrangement joins TRBV20-1 to TRBJ2-7, with D possibly being TRBD1 (6 bases). Germline lookup yields CDR1 DFQATT and CDR2 SNEGSKA (reference sequence). The germline V and J ends were trimmed by 2 bases and 3 bases, with 17 bases remaining between them. The CDR3 has 15 amino acids. The CDR3 protein is CSARSLQGSGYEQYF. The CDR3, as DNA: TGCAGTGCTAGAAGCTTGCAGGGGAGCGGCTACGAGCAGTACTTC.

This clonotype was seen many times. DNA for the CDR3: TGCGCCAGCAGCTGGGGGACTATCCCCAATGAGCAGTTCTTC. Amino acids: CASSWGTIPNEQFF. V and J are TRBV5-1 and TRBJ2-1; TRBD2 agrees at 7 bases. Germline V CDR1 and CDR2: SGHRS, YFSETQ. The CDR3 consists of 14 residues. Losses at the gene ends were 3 bases for V and 6 bases for J; bases not matched to a gene: 6. Drawing the rest from reference TRBV5-1 and TRBJ2-1, the complete variable domain is KAGVTQTPRYLIKTRGQQVTLSCSPISGHRSVSWYQQTPGQGLQFLFEYFSETQRNKGNFPGRFSGRQFSNSRSEMNVSTLELGDSALYLCASSWGTIPNEQFFGPGTRLTVL.

This clonotype has only a few counts. The chain has TRBV7-9 and TRBJ2-7, with no clear D. The CDR3 loop spans 16 amino acids. Germline V CDR1 and CDR2: SEHNR, FQNEAQ (reference sequence). The germline V and J ends were trimmed by 0 bases and 0 bases, with 12 bases remaining between them. The CDR3 loop is CASSLALGALSYEQYF. In DNA, the CDR3 is TGTGCCAGCAGCTTAGCGCTGGGCGCCCTCTCCTACGAGCAGTACTTC.

The chain is built from TRBV7-2 and TRBJ1-5; no clear D gene. In germline, CDR1 is SGHTA, CDR2 FQGNSA. Trimming took off 6 bases at V and 1 base at J, with 13 bases between the two ends. The CDR3 has 15 residues. The CDR3 nucleotides are TGTGCCAGCAGTTCCCAAGCGGGGAGCAATCAGCCCCAGCATTTT. It codes for CASSSQAGSNQPQHF.

This clonotype was counted only a few times. The genes are TRBV6-1 and TRBJ1-6; perhaps TRBD1 as D (6 bases). There are 15 residues in the CDR3. Germline CDR1 MNHNS, CDR2 SASEGT. Trimming removed 1 base at V and 7 bases at J, with 11 bases between. The chain's CDR3 is CASSEVQQGNSPLHF. In DNA, the CDR3 is TGTGCCAGCAGTGAAGTACAGCAGGGGAATTCACCCCTCCACTTT.

This clonotype has more than one count but fewer than ten. V gene TRBV27 combines with J gene TRBJ1-6, with D uncertain. The CDR3 covers 14 residues. Germline-derived CDR1 and CDR2 are MNHEY and SMNVEV (reference sequence). Trimming stripped 1 base from V and 11 bases from J, with 12 bases between. CDR3 region: CASSLYGGLAPLHF. The DNA for the CDR3 is TGTGCCAGCAGTTTATACGGAGGTTTGGCACCCCTCCACTTT.

This clonotype was counted between two and nine times. This rearrangement joins TRBV20-1 to TRBJ2-1, with TRBD2 identical over 11 bases. The trim removed 5 bases at V and 10 bases at J, leaving 7 bases unmatched. The V gene's germline CDR1 is DFQATT and CDR2 SNEGSKA (reference sequence). The CDR3 is 13 residues long. CDR3 sequence: CSALAGGPGEQFF. The CDR3 nucleotides read TGCAGTGCTTTAGCGGGAGGGCCGGGGGAGCAGTTCTTC.

This clonotype showed up just a few times. This chain uses TRBV14 with TRBJ2-7; 10 nucleotides agree with TRBD2. V dropped 4 bases and J dropped 3; count of bases not matched to a gene: 3. CDR1 and CDR2 (germline): SGHDN, FVKESK. The CDR3 sequence is 14 residues long. CDR3 loop: CASSPGLAIYEQYF. The CDR3 DNA is TGTGCCAGCAGCCCGGGACTAGCGATCTACGAGCAGTACTTC.

This clonotype has ten or more counts. The V and J genes are TRBV20-1 and TRBJ1-4; D is undetermined. Deletions cut 4 bases from V and 7 bases from J, with 16 bases between. The germline V gene has CDR1 DFQATT and CDR2 SNEGSKA (reference sequence). The CDR3 runs to 14 residues. DNA for the CDR3: TGCAGTGCTATTCGGGGAGGGCTCGGTGAAAAACTGTTTTTT. Its protein product is CSAIRGGLGEKLFF.

This clonotype was recorded many times. This sequence joins TRBV30 and TRBJ1-1; the D is unclear. Trimming removed 4 bases from V and 0 bases from J, with 9 bases in between. The CDR3 contains 13 residues. In germline, CDR1 is GTSNPN, CDR2 SVGIG (reference sequence). The CDR3 protein is CAWNKGMNTEAFF. CDR3 in DNA: TGTGCCTGGAATAAGGGAATGAACACTGAAGCTTTCTTT.

This clonotype was observed a few times. The chain couples TRBV10-2 to TRBJ1-1; possible D gene TRBD1, 5 bases. The CDR3 length is 13 residues. Trimming pared 5 bases from V and 5 bases from J, leaving 12 bases between. CDR1 WSHSY and CDR2 SAAADI come from the germline V gene. The CDR3 here is CASSTGARTEAFF. For the CDR3, the DNA is TGCGCCAGCAGTACCGGGGCCCGGACTGAAGCTTTCTTT.

This clonotype occurred many times. The rearrangement uses TRBV9 and TRBJ1-4, with TRBD1 matching 10 bases. With 4 bases clipped from V and 7 bases from J, the junction kept 10 bases outside the gene matches. The V gene's germline CDR1 is SGDLS and CDR2 YYNGEE. The CDR3 is 16 residues long. The CDR3, as DNA: TGTGCCAGCAGCCCCCAACAGGGACAGGGGTTTGAAAAACTGTTTTTT. This sequence encodes CASSPQQGQGFEKLFF.

This clonotype was counted between two and nine times. V gene TRBV30 combines with J gene TRBJ2-3; D possibly corresponds to TRBD1 (6 bases). V lost 0 bases and J lost 6, with 7 bases in between. From germline, CDR1 is GTSNPN and CDR2 SVGIG (reference sequence). There are 12 residues in the CDR3. The CDR3 here is CAWSVTGDTQYF. The CDR3 coding sequence is TGTGCCTGGAGTGTCACAGGGGATACGCAGTATTTT.

The rearrangement uses TRBV25-1 and TRBJ2-7, with TRBD2 as a possible D gene (6 bases). In germline, CDR1 is MGHDK, CDR2 SYGVNS. Trimming removed 7 bases from V and 3 bases from J, with 13 bases in between. The CDR3 length is 13 residues. CDR3 bases: TGTGCCAGCAAGTCTGGGGGGTTCTACGAGCAGTACTTC. This encodes CASKSGGFYEQYF.

The chain joins TRBV10-3 to TRBJ1-3; 7 positions match TRBD1. The V gene's germline CDR1 is ENHRY and CDR2 SYGVKD. This CDR3 is 14 amino acids long. Trimming cost V 6 bases and J 8 bases; bases outside gene matches: 10. DNA for the CDR3: TGTGCCATCAGCCCGACAGGGTCTGAAGACACCATATATTTT. This codes for CAISPTGSEDTIYF.